This T cell receptor (beta chain) was retrieved from a study of identical twins (dated by TCRdb to the mid-2010s). Looking at the study overall: TCR alpha and beta repertoires from monozygotic twins, unrelated adults of various ages and cord blood were deep-sequenced to test whether fetal clonotypes persist. To rule out contamination, the twin experiments were replicated at different times with different library preparation protocols.

Every donor was a healthy Caucasian. The twin cohort comprised three pairs of female monozygotic twins, all aged about 18 to 29 years. Positive isolation kits from Invitrogen were used to isolate CD4+ and CD8+ T cell populations. What the work shows at the level of the full study, not this receptor alone: Invariant T cells such as MAIT and iNKT could partly confound zero-insertion analyses, although diverse VJ usage argued against such confounding for most clonotypes. The excess sharing between twins in beta out-of-frame sequences was weaker because fewer shared sequences reduced the signal-to-noise ratio. Compared with coincidental sharing between unrelated individuals, out-of-frame TCR alpha sequences shared between twins had an excess of sequences with low generation probability. Recombination models systematically underestimated out-of-frame TCR alpha sharing in monozygotic twins but agreed with sharing between unrelated individuals. Because the same donors could not be followed over many years, the conclusions depended on cross-sectional statistical analysis. Abundant cord blood beta clonotypes carried fewer insertions; young adult naive repertoires showed a weaker similar trend, while memory repertoires showed none.

Counted from cysteine to phenylalanine, this CDR3 has 14 amino acids. Only the CDR3 DNA stays, 42 bases, in frame from base 1. Relative to germline, V is 6 bases shorter and J is 7 bases shorter, with 17 bases between their ends. CDR1 and CDR2 (MNHNS, SASEGT) derive from the germline V gene. This clonotype has a handful of counts. Its target antigen remains unknown. The sample holds no much larger clone one base away, and base qualities are not on file. Library preparation employed 5' RACE. Reads for this sample came from an Illumina HiSeq 2000. A universal primer binding site was introduced by template switching, and a unique molecular identifier was present in the final cDNA, enabling accurate counting of TCR cDNA molecules. Specific primers in the conserved constant-segment region were used to synthesize first-strand cDNA for TCR alpha and beta chains. To control for contamination, every cDNA library was double barcoded, receiving both a SMART-Mk sample barcode and Illumina barcodes. TruSeq adapter sequences, together with Illumina sample barcodes, were added in two successive PCR steps. The TCR alpha and beta cDNA libraries were sequenced on the Illumina HiSeq platform using custom primers. The paper's data handling went like this. Unique molecular identifiers were extracted from raw reads with MiGEC, and CDR3 positions were determined with MiXCR. For each individual, recombination models were inferred using an EM algorithm with the repgenHMM and IGoR tools. Shared clonotypes were analyzed with the tcR package in R, and sharing was normalized by the product of cloneset sizes. Out-of-frame nonproductive sequences were analyzed to study raw recombination free of thymic and clonal selection effects. The raw public data were reprocessed by TCRdb itself: fastp quality trimming at Q25, MiXCR clonotype calling, in-frame beta chains only. Each entry is one CDR3 protein sequence, shown with its most common DNA and genes. The V and J calls shown here were made by TCRdb, not taken from the authors' results. The sample includes hundreds of thousands of distinct CDR3 sequences, with 24% observed a single time. Together, the top ten hold 2.9% of the sample.

The data also belong to a second study, concerning T cells expressing NK-cell markers. That second publication adds: Three sorted T-cell subsets (CD3+CD56+NKG2C+, CD3+CD56+NKG2C- and CD3+CD56-NKG2C+) from fewer than 10 donors had their TCR beta-chain repertoires profiled. Seven of the eight sequenced donors were HCMV-seropositive and one was HCMV-seronegative. To restrict sorting to alphabetaTCR-expressing T cells, an anti-gammadeltaTCR antibody was added in several experiments. In six donors, the dominant CD3+CD56+NKG2C+ clonotypes ranked among the top 10 CD8+ clonotypes, making up roughly 1.0-7.0% of CD8+ T cells. Those dominant clonotypes were again the most abundant among CD3+CD56-NKG2C+ cells in a handful of donors, at about 28.3-65%. Whether the expanded NKG2C-expressing T cell clones were specific for HCMV antigens was left unclear. All eight donors whose samples were sequenced were randomly selected healthy volunteers, three of them men and five women. A commercial ELISA kit detecting HCMV-specific IgG in serum was used to determine HCMV serostatus. MIGEC was used to demultiplex reads and group the reads by UMI, and MiTCR was used to assemble and quantify clonotypes. To remove erroneous sequences, TCR cDNA sequences were retained only when supported by two or more reads. The tcR package was used for downstream repertoire analysis, with clonotypes matched between fractions based on CDR3 nucleotide sequence plus V segment. VDJmatch was used to annotate antigen specificity against VDJdb, with one amino acid substitution allowed in CDR3.

This sequence was found in a young woman in good health. Sequenced material: CD4+ T cells sorted from blood. The chain links TRBV6-1 with TRBJ2-3; the D segment cannot be called with confidence. The CDR3 in this case is CASSSGRLLNTQYF. The nucleotide sequence is TGTGCCAGCAGCTCTGGGCGACTGTTAAATACGCAGTATTTT.